This is a list of T cell receptor beta chains from one sample in a study of OX40 agonist ivuxolimab in advanced cancers. Repertoires were generated with immunoSEQ multiplex PCR, while TCRdb's copy carries only in-frame clones and drops some. Of fewer than 130,000 clones listed, approximately 89% are singletons. Sample: CD4+ or CD8+ T cells sorted from blood, taken in a trial of the OX40 agonist ivuxolimab. The receptor source for this set is an adult with an advanced solid tumor such as melanoma, head and neck, liver or kidney cancer. Each CDR3 is given with its conserved first and last residue. Each record gives: V gene, J gene, CDR3 protein.

>TRBV6-5|TRBJ1-5
CASSSQGNLPQHF
>TRBV7-3|TRBJ2-3
CASSFDWRTDTQYF
>TRBV7-2|TRBJ2-2
CASSSPGQGSGELFF
>TRBV7-8|TRBJ1-1
CASSISRSEAFF
>TRBV30|TRBJ2-2
CAWSVLGTGELFF
>TRBV7-9|TRBJ2-5
CALLGGEAGETQYF
>TRBV6-6|TRBJ2-2
CAGALPGELFF
>TRBV5-4|TRBJ1-1
CASGGGNTEAFF
>TRBV19|TRBJ2-7
CASSIQRERSEQYF
>TRBV28|TRBJ2-7
CASSEGQTYEQYF
>TRBV9|TRBJ2-7
CASSVEGTGGSYEQYF
>TRBV5-4|TRBJ2-7
CASSSRDRSYEQYF
>TRBV5-1|TRBJ2-3
CASSSGLITDTQYF